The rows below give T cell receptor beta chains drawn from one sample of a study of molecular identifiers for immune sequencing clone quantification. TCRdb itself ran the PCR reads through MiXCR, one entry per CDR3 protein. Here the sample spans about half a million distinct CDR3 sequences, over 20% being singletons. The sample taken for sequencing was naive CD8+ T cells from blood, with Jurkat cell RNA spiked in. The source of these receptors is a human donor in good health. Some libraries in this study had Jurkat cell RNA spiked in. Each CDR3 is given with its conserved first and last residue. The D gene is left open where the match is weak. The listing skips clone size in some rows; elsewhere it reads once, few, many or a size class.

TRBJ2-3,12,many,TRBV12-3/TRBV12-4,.,CASSRLLDTQYF,TGTGCCAGCAGCCGACTTCTGGATACGCAGTATTTT
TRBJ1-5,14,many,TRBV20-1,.,CSATGFDSAQPQHF,TGCAGTGCTACAGGTTTTGACAGTGCTCAGCCCCAGCATTTT
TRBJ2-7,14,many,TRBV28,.,CASSLLKGLGEQYF,TGTGCCAGCAGTTTATTGAAGGGACTCGGCGAGCAGTACTTC
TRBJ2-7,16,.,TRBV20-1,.,CSASRSAGLASYEQYF,TGCAGTGCTAGCCGGAGCGCGGGGCTAGCTAGTTACGAGCAGTACTTC
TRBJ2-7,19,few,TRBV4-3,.,CASSQDLNFYSGSAYEQYF,TGCGCCAGCAGCCAAGATTTAAATTTTTATTCCGGCAGCGCCTACGAGCAGTACTTC
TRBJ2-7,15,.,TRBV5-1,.,CASSSWPDGDYEQYF,TGCGCCAGCAGCTCTTGGCCGGACGGAGACTACGAGCAGTACTTC
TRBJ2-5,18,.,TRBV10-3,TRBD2,CAISEGEGSIFYQETQYF,TGTGCCATCAGTGAGGGGGAGGGGTCGATATTCTACCAAGAGACCCAGTACTTC
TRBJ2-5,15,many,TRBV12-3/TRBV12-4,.,CASSPGHDRKETQYF,TGTGCCAGTTCCCCCGGGCACGACAGGAAAGAGACCCAGTACTTC
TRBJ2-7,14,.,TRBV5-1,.,CASKNRDTNYEQYF,TGCGCCAGCAAAAACCGGGACACTAACTACGAGCAGTACTTC
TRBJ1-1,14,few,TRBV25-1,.,CASSARQAGTEAFF,TGTGCCAGCAGTGCAAGACAGGCGGGCACTGAAGCTTTCTTT
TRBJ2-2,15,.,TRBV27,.,CASSDRDFNTGELFF,TGTGCCAGCAGTGACCGGGACTTCAACACCGGGGAGCTGTTTTTT
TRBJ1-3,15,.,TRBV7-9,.,CASSARSGTGNTIYF,TGTGCCAGCAGCGCAAGGTCAGGGACTGGAAACACCATATATTTT
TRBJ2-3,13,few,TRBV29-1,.,CSVLPGHTDTQYF,TGCAGCGTGCTACCGGGACACACAGATACGCAGTATTTT
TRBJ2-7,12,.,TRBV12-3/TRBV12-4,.,CASSFLGVEQYF,TGTGCCAGCAGTTTTCTGGGGGTCGAGCAGTACTTC
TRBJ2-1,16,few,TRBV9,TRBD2,CASSPHLAGPYNEQFF,TGTGCCAGCAGCCCTCATTTAGCGGGACCCTACAATGAGCAGTTCTTC
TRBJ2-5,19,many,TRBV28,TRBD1,CASSAPGTGGFRGQETQYF,TGTGCCAGCAGTGCGCCCGGGACAGGGGGCTTTAGAGGCCAAGAGACCCAGTACTTC
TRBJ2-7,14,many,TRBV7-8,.,CASSLGDGWYEQYF,TGTGCCAGCAGCTTAGGGGACGGTTGGTACGAGCAGTACTTC
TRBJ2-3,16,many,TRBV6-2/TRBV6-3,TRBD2,CASSYSGLAEPNTQYF,TGTGCCAGCAGTTATTCCGGACTAGCGGAGCCGAATACGCAGTATTTT
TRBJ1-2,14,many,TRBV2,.,CASSAGGAGYGYTF,TGTGCCAGCAGTGCGGGGGGCGCAGGCTATGGCTACACCTTC
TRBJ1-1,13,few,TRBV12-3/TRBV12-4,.,CASSSAQNTEAFF,TGTGCCAGCAGTTCGGCGCAGAACACTGAAGCTTTCTTT
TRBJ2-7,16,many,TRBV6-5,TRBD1,CASSYHTTGQNYEQYF,TGTGCCAGCAGTTACCACACTACGGGACAGAACTACGAGCAGTACTTC
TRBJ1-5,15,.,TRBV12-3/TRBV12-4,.,CASSSGRITNQPQHF,TGTGCCAGCAGCTCCGGGAGAATTACTAATCAGCCCCAGCATTTT
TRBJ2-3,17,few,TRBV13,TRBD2,CASSAWTSGYSTDTQYF,TGTGCCAGCAGCGCCTGGACTAGCGGATATAGCACAGATACGCAGTATTTT
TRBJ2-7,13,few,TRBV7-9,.,CASSSDRFLEQYF,TGTGCCAGCAGCTCGGACCGATTTCTCGAGCAGTACTTC
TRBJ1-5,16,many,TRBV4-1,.,CASSQAGTPSNQPQHF,TGCGCCAGCAGCCAGGCCGGGACACCAAGCAATCAGCCCCAGCATTTT
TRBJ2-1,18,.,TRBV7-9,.,CASSLSLPTISSYNEQFF,TGTGCCAGCAGCCTATCCCTCCCGACTATCAGCTCCTACAATGAGCAGTTCTTC
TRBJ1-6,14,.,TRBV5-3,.,CASGFQGGNSPLHF,TGTGCCAGCGGCTTCCAAGGGGGTAATTCACCCCTCCACTTT
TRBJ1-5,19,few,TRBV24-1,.,CATSELDKRNCVSNQPQHF,TGTGCCACCAGTGAGCTCGACAAAAGGAACTGCGTAAGCAATCAGCCCCAGCATTTT
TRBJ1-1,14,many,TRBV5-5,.,CASSWAEENTEAFF,TGTGCCAGCAGTTGGGCCGAGGAGAACACTGAAGCTTTCTTT
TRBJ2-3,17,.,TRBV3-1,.,CASSQDPGRAIQDTQYF,TGTGCCAGCAGCCAGGATCCGGGACGGGCCATTCAGGATACGCAGTATTTT
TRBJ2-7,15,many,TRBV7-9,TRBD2,CASSGPSGSSYEQYF,TGTGCCAGCAGCGGCCCTAGCGGAAGCTCCTACGAGCAGTACTTC
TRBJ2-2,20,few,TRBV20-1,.,CSARDPRGTLTFANTGELFF,TGCAGTGCTAGAGACCCTAGGGGGACATTAACCTTTGCGAACACCGGGGAGCTGTTTTTT
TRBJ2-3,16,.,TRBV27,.,CASSLLGTLSTDTQYF,TGTGCCAGCAGTTTATTGGGGACTTTAAGCACAGATACGCAGTATTTT